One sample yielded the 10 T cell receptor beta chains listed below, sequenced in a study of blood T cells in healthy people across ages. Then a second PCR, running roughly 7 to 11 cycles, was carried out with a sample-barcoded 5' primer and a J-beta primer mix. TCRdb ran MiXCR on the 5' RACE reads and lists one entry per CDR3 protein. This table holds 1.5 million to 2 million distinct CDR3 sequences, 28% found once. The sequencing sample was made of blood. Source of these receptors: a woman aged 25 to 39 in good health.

The CDR3 spells CSAVGLGGRDTQYF. CDR3 nucleotides: TGCAGTGCCGTGGGACTAGGGGGTAGAGATACGCAGTATTTT. This chain connects TRBV20-1 to TRBJ2-3, with 8 bases lining up with TRBD2. Unmatched junction bases numbered 10, after V lost 6 bases and J lost 5 bases. Germline lookup yields CDR1 DFQATT and CDR2 SNEGSKA (reference sequence). The CDR3 contains 14 residues.

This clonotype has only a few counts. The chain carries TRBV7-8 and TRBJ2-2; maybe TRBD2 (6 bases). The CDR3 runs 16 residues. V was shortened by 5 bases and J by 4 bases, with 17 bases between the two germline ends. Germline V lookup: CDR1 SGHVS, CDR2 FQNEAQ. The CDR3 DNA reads TGTGCCAGCAGCCAACAGGCCGGGGGAGGCACCGGGGAGCTGTTTTTT. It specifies CASSQQAGGGTGELFF.

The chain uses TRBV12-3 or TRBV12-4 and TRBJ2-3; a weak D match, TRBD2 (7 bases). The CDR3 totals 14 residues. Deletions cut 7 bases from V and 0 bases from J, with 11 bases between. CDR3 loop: CASIWGGSTDTQYF. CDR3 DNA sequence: TGTGCCAGCATTTGGGGGGGCAGCACAGATACGCAGTATTTT.

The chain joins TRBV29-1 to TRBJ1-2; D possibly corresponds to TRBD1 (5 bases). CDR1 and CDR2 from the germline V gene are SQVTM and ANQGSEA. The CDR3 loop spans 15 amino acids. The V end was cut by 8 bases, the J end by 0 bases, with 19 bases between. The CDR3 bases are TGCAGCATTGGGCCGGCGGGGGGAGCTAACTATGGCTACACCTTC. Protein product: CSIGPAGGANYGYTF.

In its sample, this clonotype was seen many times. In DNA, the CDR3 is TGTGCCACCAGTGCCCTGGGAGGGACTAGCAGCAAAGAGACCCAGTACTTC. This gives the protein CATSALGGTSSKETQYF. This chain uses TRBV24-1 with TRBJ2-5, with 9 bases matching TRBD2. Germline values: CDR1 KGHDR, CDR2 SFDVKD. The CDR3 totals 17 residues. V was clipped by 5 bases and J by 3 bases; unmatched bases: 12.

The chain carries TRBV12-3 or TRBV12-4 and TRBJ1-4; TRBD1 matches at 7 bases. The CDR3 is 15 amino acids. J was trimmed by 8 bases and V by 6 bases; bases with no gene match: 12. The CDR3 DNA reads TGTGCCAGCAGACACGACAGGGCCTCGGGGGAAAAACTGTTTTTT. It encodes CASRHDRASGEKLFF.

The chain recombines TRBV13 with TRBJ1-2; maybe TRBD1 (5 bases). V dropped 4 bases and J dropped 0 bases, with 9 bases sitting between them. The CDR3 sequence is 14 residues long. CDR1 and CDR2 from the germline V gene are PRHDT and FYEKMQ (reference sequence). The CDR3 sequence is CASSSGRSNYGYTF. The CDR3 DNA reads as TGTGCCAGCAGCTCGGGACGGTCTAACTATGGCTACACCTTC.

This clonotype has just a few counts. The DNA for the CDR3 is TGCAGTGCGGAAAGAAGCGGACCCTACGAGCAGTACTTC. This encodes CSAERSGPYEQYF. This chain connects TRBV20-1 to TRBJ2-7; D may be TRBD2 (5 bases). V was pared by 6 bases and J by 2 bases, with 14 bases between. Germline values: CDR1 DFQATT, CDR2 SNEGSKA (reference sequence). The CDR3 contains 13 residues.

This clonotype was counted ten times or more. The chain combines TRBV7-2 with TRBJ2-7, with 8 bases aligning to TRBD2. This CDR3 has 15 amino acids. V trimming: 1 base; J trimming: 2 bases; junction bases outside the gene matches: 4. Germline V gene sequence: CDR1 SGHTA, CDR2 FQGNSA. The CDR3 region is CASSLDREGPYEQYF. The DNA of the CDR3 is TGTGCCAGCAGCTTAGATCGGGAGGGCCCCTACGAGCAGTACTTC.

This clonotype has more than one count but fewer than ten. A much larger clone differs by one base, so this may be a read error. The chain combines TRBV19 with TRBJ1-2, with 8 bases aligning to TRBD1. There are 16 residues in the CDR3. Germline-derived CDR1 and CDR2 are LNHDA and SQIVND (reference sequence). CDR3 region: CASSPDYPDRDHGHTF. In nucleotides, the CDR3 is TGTGCCAGTAGTCCAGACTACCCGGACAGGGACCATGGCCACACCTTC.